This is a list of T cell receptor beta chains from one sample in a study of neoadjuvant anti-PD-1 for oral cavity cancer. Data came from immunoSEQ multiplex PCR; TCRdb stores just in-frame clones and leaves some out. The sample has over 13,000 clones; roughly 71% are singletons. The sample was PBMCs, taken after nivolumab (anti-PD-1) treatment. Receptors were obtained from a person between 40 and 85 years old with oral cavity squamous cell carcinoma. Each CDR3 is given with its conserved first and last residue. D genes are given only for firm matches. Where a row states a size, it is once, few, many or the class of an expanded clone; other rows omit it.

NA	TRBV19	TRBJ1-1	NA	CASSSPPGRKMNTEAFF	TGTGCCAGTAGTAGTCCACCGGGACGGAAAATGAACACTGAAGCTTTCTTT
NA	TRBV27	TRBJ1-1	NA	CASAPGDRNTEAFF	TGTGCCAGTGCTCCAGGGGATCGGAACACTGAAGCTTTCTTT
NA	TRBV5-1	TRBJ2-7	NA	CASSTGSLYEQYF	TGCGCCAGCAGCACTGGGAGTCTCTACGAGCAGTACTTC
NA	TRBV7-9	TRBJ2-3	NA	CASERGDTDTQYF	TGTGCCAGCGAAAGGGGAGACACAGATACGCAGTATTTT
TRBD1	TRBV19	TRBJ1-1	few	CASSGVMDRYDTEAFF	TGTGCCAGTAGTGGGGTGATGGACAGGTATGACACTGAAGCTTTCTTT
TRBD1	TRBV28	TRBJ1-2	few	CASSLPLHGQGAVYGYTF	TGTGCCAGCAGTTTACCCCTTCATGGGCAGGGGGCAGTCTATGGCTACACCTTC
NA	TRBV5-1	TRBJ1-5	NA	CASSLDSSNQPQHF	TGCGCCAGCAGCTTGGACAGCAGCAATCAGCCCCAGCATTTT
NA	TRBV5-6	TRBJ1-3	NA	CASTQLQGFVNTIYF	TGTGCCAGCACCCAATTACAGGGATTTGTAAACACCATATATTTT
TRBD1	TRBV19	TRBJ1-5	few	CASSVGTGSNQPQHF	TGTGCCAGTAGTGTCGGGACAGGTAGCAATCAGCCCCAGCATTTT
NA	TRBV5-6	TRBJ2-7	NA	CASSSFSYEQYF	TGTGCCAGCAGCTCATTTTCCTACGAGCAGTACTTC
NA	TRBV4-1	TRBJ2-7	once	CASSQVALGANEQYF	TGCGCCAGCAGCCAAGTAGCCTTGGGGGCGAACGAGCAGTACTTC
TRBD1	TRBV4-1	TRBJ1-3	once	CASSQGTGRNTIYF	TGCGCCAGCAGCCAGGGGACAGGGAGAAACACCATATATTTT
NA	TRBV5-1	TRBJ2-2	NA	CASSLDGGTGELFF	TGCGCCAGCAGCTTGGACGGGGGCACCGGGGAGCTGTTTTTT
NA	TRBV6-1	TRBJ1-3	NA	CASSLGGYSGNTIYF	TGTGCCAGCAGTTTGGGAGGCTACTCTGGAAACACCATATATTTT
NA	TRBV15	TRBJ1-1	NA	CATSRDRLFSWGTEAFF	TGTGCCACCAGCAGAGATCGTCTTTTTTCCTGGGGTACTGAAGCTTTCTTT
NA	TRBV7-9	TRBJ1-4	few	CASSPPGGAGEKLFF	TGTGCCAGCAGCCCGCCTGGCGGGGCGGGTGAAAAACTGTTTTTT
NA	TRBV4-1	TRBJ1-6	NA	CASSPPGYNSPLHF	TGCGCCAGCAGCCCCCCAGGATATAATTCACCCCTCCACTTT
NA	TRBV19	TRBJ1-1	few	CASSIRTRGGGTEAFF	TGTGCCAGTAGTATCCGCACCCGTGGGGGGGGCACTGAAGCTTTCTTT